This TCR beta chain was identified during a study of OX40 agonist ivuxolimab in advanced cancers. This CDR3 is 13 amino acids long. With 7 bases clipped from V and 11 bases from J, the junction kept 12 bases outside the gene matches. Per the germline V gene, CDR1 is MNHNY and CDR2 is SVGAGI (reference sequence). TCRdb's copy holds only in-frame clones and misses some; the assay was immunoSEQ multiplex PCR. The sample carries 62,000 or so clones, around four fifths recorded once. This clone has only one observation. The TCR comes from an adult with an advanced solid tumor such as melanoma, head and neck, liver or kidney cancer. This chain uses TRBV6-6 with TRBJ2-5; 8 nucleotides line up with TRBD2. This sample comprised CD4+ or CD8+ T cells sorted from blood, obtained in a trial of the OX40 agonist ivuxolimab. Here the CDR3 reads CASTGGLGGGQYF. As DNA, the CDR3 is TGTGCCAGCACAGGTGGCCTCGGGGGGGGGCAGTACTTC.